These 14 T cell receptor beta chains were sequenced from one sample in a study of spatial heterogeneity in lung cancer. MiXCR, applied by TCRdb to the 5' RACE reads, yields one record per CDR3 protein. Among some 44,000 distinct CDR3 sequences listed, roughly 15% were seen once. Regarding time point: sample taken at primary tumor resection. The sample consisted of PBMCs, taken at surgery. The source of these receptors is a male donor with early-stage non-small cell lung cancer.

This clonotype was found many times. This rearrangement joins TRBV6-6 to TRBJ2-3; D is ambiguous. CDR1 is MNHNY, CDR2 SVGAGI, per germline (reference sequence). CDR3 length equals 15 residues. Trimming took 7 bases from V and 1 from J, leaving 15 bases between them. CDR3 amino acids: CASISGSSGTDTQYF. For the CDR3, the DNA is TGTGCCAGCATATCCGGGTCTTCTGGCACAGATACGCAGTATTTT.

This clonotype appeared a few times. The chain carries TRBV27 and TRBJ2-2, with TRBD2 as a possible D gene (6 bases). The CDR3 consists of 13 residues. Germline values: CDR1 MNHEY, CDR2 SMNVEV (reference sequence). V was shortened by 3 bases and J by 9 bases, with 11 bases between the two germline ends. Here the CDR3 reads CASSFGGARELFF. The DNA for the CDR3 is TGTGCCAGCAGTTTCGGAGGGGCCCGGGAGCTGTTTTTT.

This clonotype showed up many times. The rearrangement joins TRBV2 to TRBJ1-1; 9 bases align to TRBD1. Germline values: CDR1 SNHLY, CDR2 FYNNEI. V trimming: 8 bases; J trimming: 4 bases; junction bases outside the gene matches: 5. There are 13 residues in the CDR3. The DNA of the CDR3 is TGTGCCAGCGGACAGGGGTTTTTCACTGAAGCTTTCTTT. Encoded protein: CASGQGFFTEAFF.

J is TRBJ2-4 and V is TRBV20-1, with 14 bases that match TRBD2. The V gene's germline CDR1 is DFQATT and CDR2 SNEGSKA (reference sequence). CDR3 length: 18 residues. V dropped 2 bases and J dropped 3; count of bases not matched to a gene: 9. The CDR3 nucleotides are TGCAGTGCTAGACCGGGACTAGCGGGAGCGGGGGTCAAAAACATTCAGTACTTC. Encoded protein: CSARPGLAGAGVKNIQYF.

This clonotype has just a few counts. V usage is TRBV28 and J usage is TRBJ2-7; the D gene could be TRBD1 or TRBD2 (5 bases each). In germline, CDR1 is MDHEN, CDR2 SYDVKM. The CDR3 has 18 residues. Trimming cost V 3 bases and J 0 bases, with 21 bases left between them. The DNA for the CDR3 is TGTGCCAGCAGTTTTGGGACCAGCTTCGGAACAGTCTCCTACGAGCAGTACTTC. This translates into CASSFGTSFGTVSYEQYF.

The CDR3 is CASSFVLGLQYF. Here the CDR3 DNA reads TGTGCCAGCAGTTTTGTATTGGGCTTGCAGTATTTT. V is TRBV12-3 or TRBV12-4 and J is TRBJ2-3; no reliable D call. Trimming removed 3 bases from V and 11 bases from J, with 12 bases in between. The CDR3 length is 12 residues.

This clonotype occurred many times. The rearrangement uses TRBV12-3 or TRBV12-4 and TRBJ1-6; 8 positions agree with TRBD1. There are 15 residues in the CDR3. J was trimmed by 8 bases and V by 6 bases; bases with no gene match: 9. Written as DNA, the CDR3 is TGTGCCAGCAGGTGGACAGGGATCAGGGATTCACCCCTCCACTTT. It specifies CASRWTGIRDSPLHF.

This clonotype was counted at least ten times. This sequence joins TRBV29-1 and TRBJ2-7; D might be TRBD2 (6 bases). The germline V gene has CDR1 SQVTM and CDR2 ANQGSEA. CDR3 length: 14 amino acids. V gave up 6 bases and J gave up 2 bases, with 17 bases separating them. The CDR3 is CSVDTGTGTYEQYF. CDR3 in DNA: TGCAGCGTAGATACCGGGACTGGAACCTACGAGCAGTACTTC.

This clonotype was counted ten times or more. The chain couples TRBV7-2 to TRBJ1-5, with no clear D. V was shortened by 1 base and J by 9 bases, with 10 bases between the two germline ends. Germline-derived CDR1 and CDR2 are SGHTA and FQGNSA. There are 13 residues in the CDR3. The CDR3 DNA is TGTGCCAGCAGCTTAGATAGGGAAACGCCCCAGCATTTT. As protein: CASSLDRETPQHF.

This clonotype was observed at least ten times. CDR3 sequence: CASSLKAGAYEQYF. The CDR3 bases are TGCGCCAGCAGCTTGAAGGCGGGAGCGTACGAGCAGTACTTC. V and J are TRBV5-1 and TRBJ2-7; TRBD2 aligns across 7 bases. Germline assignment: CDR1 SGHRS and CDR2 YFSETQ. The CDR3 length is 14 residues. J was trimmed by 4 bases and V by 1 base; bases with no gene match: 5.

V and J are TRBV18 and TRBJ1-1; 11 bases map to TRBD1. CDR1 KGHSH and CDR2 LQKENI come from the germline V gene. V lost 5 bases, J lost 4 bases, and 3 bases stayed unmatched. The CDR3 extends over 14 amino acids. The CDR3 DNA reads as TGTGCCAGCTCATCCGGGACAGGGGGCACTGAAGCTTTCTTT. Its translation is CASSSGTGGTEAFF. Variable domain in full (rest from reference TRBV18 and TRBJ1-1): NAGVMQNPRHLVRRRGQEARLRCSPMKGHSHVYWYRQLPEEGLKFMVYLQKENIIDESGMPKERFSAEFPKEGPSILRIQQVVRGDSAAYFCASSSGTGGTEAFFGQGTRLTVV.

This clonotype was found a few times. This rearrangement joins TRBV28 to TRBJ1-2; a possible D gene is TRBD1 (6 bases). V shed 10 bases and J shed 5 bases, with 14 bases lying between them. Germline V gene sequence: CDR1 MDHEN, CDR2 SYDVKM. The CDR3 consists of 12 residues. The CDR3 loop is CAIKDRGYGYTF. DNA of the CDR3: TGTGCCATCAAGGACAGAGGGTATGGCTACACCTTC.

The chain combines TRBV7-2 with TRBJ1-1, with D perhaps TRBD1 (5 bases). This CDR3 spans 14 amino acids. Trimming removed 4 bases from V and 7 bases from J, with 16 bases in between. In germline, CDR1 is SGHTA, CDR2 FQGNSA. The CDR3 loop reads CASSSAGGLGEAFF. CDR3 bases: TGTGCCAGCAGCTCAGCGGGGGGACTGGGTGAAGCTTTCTTT.

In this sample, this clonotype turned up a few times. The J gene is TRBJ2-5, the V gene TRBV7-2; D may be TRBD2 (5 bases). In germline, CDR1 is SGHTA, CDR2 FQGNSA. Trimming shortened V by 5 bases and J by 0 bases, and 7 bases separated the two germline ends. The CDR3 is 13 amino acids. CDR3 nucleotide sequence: TGTGCCAGCAGCCGAGGGTACCAAGAGACCCAGTACTTC. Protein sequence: CASSRGYQETQYF.